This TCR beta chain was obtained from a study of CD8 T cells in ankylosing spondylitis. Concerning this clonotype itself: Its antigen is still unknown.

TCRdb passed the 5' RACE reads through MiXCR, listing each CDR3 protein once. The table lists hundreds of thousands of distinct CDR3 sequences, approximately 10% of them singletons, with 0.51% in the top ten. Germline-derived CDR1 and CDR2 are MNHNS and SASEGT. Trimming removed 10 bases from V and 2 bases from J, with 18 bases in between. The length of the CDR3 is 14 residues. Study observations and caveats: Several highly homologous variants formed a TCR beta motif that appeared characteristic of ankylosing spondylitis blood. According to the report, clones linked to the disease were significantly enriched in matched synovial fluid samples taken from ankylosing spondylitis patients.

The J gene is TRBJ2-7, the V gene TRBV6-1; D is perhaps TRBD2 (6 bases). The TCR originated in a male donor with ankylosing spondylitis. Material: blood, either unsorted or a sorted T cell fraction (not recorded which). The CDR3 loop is CANRRGWSTYEQYF. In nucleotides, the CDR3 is TGTGCCAACAGACGGGGGTGGTCTACCTACGAGCAGTACTTC.